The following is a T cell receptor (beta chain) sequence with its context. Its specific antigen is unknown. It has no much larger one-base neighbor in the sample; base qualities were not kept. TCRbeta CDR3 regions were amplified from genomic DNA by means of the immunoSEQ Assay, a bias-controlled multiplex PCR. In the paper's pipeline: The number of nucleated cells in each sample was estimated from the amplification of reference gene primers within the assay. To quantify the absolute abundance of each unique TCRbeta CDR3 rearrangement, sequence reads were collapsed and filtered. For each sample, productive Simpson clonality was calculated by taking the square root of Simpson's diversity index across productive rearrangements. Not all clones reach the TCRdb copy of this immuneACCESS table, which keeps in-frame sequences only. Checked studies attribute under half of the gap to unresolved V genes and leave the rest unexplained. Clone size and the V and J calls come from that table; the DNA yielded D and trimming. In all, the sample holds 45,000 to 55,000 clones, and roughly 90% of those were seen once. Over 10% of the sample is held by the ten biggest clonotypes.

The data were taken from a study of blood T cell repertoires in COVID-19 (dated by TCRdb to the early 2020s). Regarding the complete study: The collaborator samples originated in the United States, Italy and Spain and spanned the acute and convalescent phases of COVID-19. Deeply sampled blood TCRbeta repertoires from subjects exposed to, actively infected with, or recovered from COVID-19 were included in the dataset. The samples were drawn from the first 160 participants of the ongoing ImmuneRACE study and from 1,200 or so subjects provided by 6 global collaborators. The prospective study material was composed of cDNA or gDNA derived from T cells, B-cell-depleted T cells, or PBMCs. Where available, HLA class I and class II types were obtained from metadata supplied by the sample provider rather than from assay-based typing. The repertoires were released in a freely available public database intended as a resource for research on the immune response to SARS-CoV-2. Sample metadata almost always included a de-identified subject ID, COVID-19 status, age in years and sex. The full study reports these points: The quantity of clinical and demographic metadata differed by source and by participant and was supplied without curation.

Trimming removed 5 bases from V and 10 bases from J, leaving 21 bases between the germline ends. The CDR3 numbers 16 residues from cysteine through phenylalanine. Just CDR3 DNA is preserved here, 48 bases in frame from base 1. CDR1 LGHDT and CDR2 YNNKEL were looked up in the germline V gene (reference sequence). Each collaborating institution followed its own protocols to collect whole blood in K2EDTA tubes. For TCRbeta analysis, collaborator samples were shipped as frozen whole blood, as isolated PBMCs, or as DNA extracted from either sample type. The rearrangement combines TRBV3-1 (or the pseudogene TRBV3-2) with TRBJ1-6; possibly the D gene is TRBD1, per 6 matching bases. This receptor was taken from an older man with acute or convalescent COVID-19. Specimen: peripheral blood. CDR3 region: CASSFRSPRGESPLHF. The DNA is TGTGCCAGCAGCTTCAGATCCCCCAGGGGAGAATCACCCCTCCACTTT.